One sample yielded the 10 T cell receptor beta chains listed below, sequenced in a study of early T cells in non-severe SARS-CoV-2 infection. In TCRdb, the 5' RACE reads were re-called with MiXCR into one record per CDR3 protein. The sample includes fewer than 65,000 distinct CDR3 sequences, more than 9% seen only once; the top ten take under 6%. The source material was whole blood. These receptors all come from an adult who was a healthcare worker with PCR-confirmed SARS-CoV-2 infection or an uninfected control (not recorded which).

This clonotype has a count of ten or more. The chain recombines TRBV5-1 with TRBJ1-6; D gene ambiguous. The germline V gene encodes CDR1 SGHRS and CDR2 YFSETQ. The CDR3 is made up of 15 amino acids. V was trimmed by 4 bases and J by 8 bases, leaving 16 bases between them. CDR3 loop: CASSEPEFSDSPLHF. CDR3 nucleotides: TGCGCCAGCAGCGAACCAGAATTCTCGGATTCACCCCTCCACTTT.

The chain employs TRBV28 and TRBJ2-5, with D possibly being TRBD2 (5 bases). V was clipped by 0 bases and J by 10 bases, with 15 bases between them. The CDR3 is made up of 14 amino acids. Germline V gives CDR1 MDHEN, CDR2 SYDVKM. The CDR3 sequence is CASSLWGGPGDQYF. CDR3 in DNA: TGTGCCAGCAGTTTATGGGGCGGCCCCGGGGACCAGTACTTC. Filled out from reference TRBV28 and TRBJ2-5, the complete variable domain reads DVKVTQSSRYLVKRTGEKVFLECVQDMDHENMFWYRQDPGLGLRLIYFSYDVKMKEKGDIPEGYSVSREKKERFSLILESASTNQTSMYLCASSLWGGPGDQYFGPGTRLLVL.

There are a few counts of this clonotype. V usage is TRBV11-2 and J usage is TRBJ2-1; 7 positions agree with TRBD1. Trimming cost V 5 bases and J 0 bases; bases outside gene matches: 4. Germline assignment: CDR1 SGHAT and CDR2 FQNNGV. The CDR3 is 15 amino acids. The DNA of the CDR3 is TGTGCCAGCAGCCGGGACAGCCTCTCCTACAATGAGCAGTTCTTC. Amino acids: CASSRDSLSYNEQFF.

Notes on this clonotype: Just one base apart from a much larger clone, this may be a read error. The V and J genes are TRBV3-1 and TRBJ2-3; a possible D gene is TRBD1 (7 bases). The CDR3 sequence is 14 residues long. Germline CDR1 reads LGHDT; CDR2 reads YNNKEL (reference sequence). CDR3 residues: CDSTHTGAGDTQYF. The DNA for the CDR3 is TGTGACAGCACCCATACAGGGGCGGGGGATACGCAGTATTTT.

This clonotype was detected many times. V usage is TRBV7-2 and J usage is TRBJ2-2; no reliable D call. The V end lost 5 bases, the J end lost 1 base, and 8 bases lay between the germline ends. Germline CDR1 and CDR2: SGHTA and FQGNSA. This CDR3 comprises 14 residues. The CDR3 nucleotides read TGTGCCAGCAGCGAGACGGGGAACACCGGGGAGCTGTTTTTT. Amino acid sequence: CASSETGNTGELFF.

This clonotype was detected many times. The CDR3 nucleotides read TGTGCCAGCAGCCCTGAAAACATAGGGCAGCCCCAGCATTTT. Translating gives CASSPENIGQPQHF. The chain joins TRBV12-3 or TRBV12-4 to TRBJ1-5, with D unclear. V lost 6 bases and J 7 bases, leaving 16 bases between the germline ends. CDR3 length: 14 residues.

V gene TRBV10-2 combines with J gene TRBJ2-1; 11 bases are shared with TRBD2. The V gene end was trimmed by 7 bases and the J gene end by 6 bases; junction bases not matched to a gene: 8. Germline CDR1 is WSHSY and CDR2 is SAAADI. The CDR3 runs to 15 residues. The chain's CDR3 is CASKRTSGPFNEQFF. CDR3 DNA: TGCGCCAGCAAAAGGACTAGCGGGCCCTTCAATGAGCAGTTCTTC.

The CDR3 sequence is CSVEDSGGKTQYF. CDR3 coding DNA: TGCAGCGTTGAAGATAGTGGAGGGAAGACCCAGTACTTC. The chain carries TRBV29-1 and TRBJ2-5, with a weak D call TRBD2 (6 bases). Germline-derived CDR1 and CDR2 are SQVTM and ANQGSEA. Trimming took 0 bases from V and 6 from J, leaving 11 bases between them. The CDR3 loop spans 13 amino acids.

This clonotype was counted at least ten times. The chain uses TRBV7-2 and TRBJ2-7; D uncertain. Per germline, CDR1 SGHTA and CDR2 FQGNSA. The CDR3 is made up of 13 amino acids. V lost 5 bases, J lost 0 bases, and 8 bases lay in between. For the CDR3, the DNA is TGTGCCAGCAGCACCGGCCCCTCCTACGAGCAGTACTTC. Protein product: CASSTGPSYEQYF.

This clonotype was seen ten or more times. V gene TRBV6-2 or TRBV6-3 combines with J gene TRBJ2-7; unclear D gene. Trimming took off 2 bases at V and 2 bases at J, with 10 bases between the two ends. Germline V CDR1 and CDR2: MNHEY, SVGEGT. This CDR3 is built from 14 residues. CDR3 nucleotide sequence: TGTGCCAGCAGTTACCGCGGAGCGACCTACGAGCAGTACTTC. Translation: CASSYRGATYEQYF.